The 7 T cell receptor beta chains listed next were all sequenced from one sample in a study of blood T cell repertoires in COVID-19. Using immunoSEQ multiplex PCR, the repertoire was profiled, and TCRdb retains in-frame clones only, with some absent. The sample holds about 180,000 clones, approximately 87% seen once. Material for sequencing was peripheral blood. These receptors all stem from a woman aged 70-85 years with COVID-19, enrolled during active disease.

This chain connects TRBV19 to TRBJ1-6, with a tentative D call TRBD1 (5 bases). The germline V gene encodes CDR1 LNHDA and CDR2 SQIVND (reference sequence). The CDR3 has 13 residues. V was shortened by 6 bases and J by 13 bases, with 16 bases between the two germline ends. The CDR3 region has the DNA TGTGCCAGTAGAAAGCAGGGTCCGGCGCCCCTCCACTTT. Its translation is CASRKQGPAPLHF.

J is TRBJ1-2 and V is TRBV19; no firm D call. This CDR3 has 12 residues. The V end was cut by 3 bases, the J end by 5 bases, with 7 bases between. Germline values: CDR1 LNHDA, CDR2 SQIVND (reference sequence). CDR3 in amino acids: CASSMRTYGYTF. In nucleotides, the CDR3 is TGTGCCAGTAGTATGAGGACTTATGGCTACACCTTC.

The J gene is TRBJ2-2, the V gene TRBV27; no clear D gene. The ends were cut back, 5 bases at V and 5 bases at J, with 9 bases in the middle. Germline V gene sequence: CDR1 MNHEY, CDR2 SMNVEV (reference sequence). The CDR3 extends over 13 amino acids. The CDR3 sequence: CASSETPTGELFF. CDR3 nucleotide sequence: TGTGCCAGCAGTGAGACTCCGACCGGGGAGCTGTTTTTT.

This sequence joins TRBV5-1 and TRBJ2-3; D unclear. The CDR3 contains 14 residues. Trimming left V 0 bases short and J 0 bases short, with 5 bases between. Per germline, CDR1 SGHRS and CDR2 YFSETQ. The CDR3 loop reads CASSLGASTDTQYF. CDR3 sequence (DNA): TGCGCCAGCAGCTTGGGCGCTAGCACAGATACGCAGTATTTT.

The chain carries TRBV11-3 and TRBJ1-6; maybe TRBD1 (5 bases). Trimming removed 1 base at V and 10 bases at J, with 17 bases between. This CDR3 has 16 residues. The germline gives CDR1 SGHNT, CDR2 YENEEA. The CDR3 sequence: CASSLVWGRVRSPLHF. In DNA form, the CDR3 reads TGTGCCAGCAGCTTAGTCTGGGGCAGGGTACGATCACCCCTCCACTTT.

The chain has TRBV19 and TRBJ1-4; D perhaps matches TRBD1 (6 bases). The CDR3 extends over 16 amino acids. Germline CDR1 reads LNHDA; CDR2 reads SQIVND (reference sequence). Trimming took off 5 bases at V and 2 bases at J, with 15 bases between the two ends. This chain's CDR3 is CASSLTGKSTNEKLFF. The CDR3 bases are TGTGCCAGTAGTCTGACAGGAAAATCGACTAATGAAAAACTGTTTTTT.

This clone is classed as large (0.1 to 1%). The gene calls are TRBV28 and TRBJ1-3; TRBD1 might be the D (5 bases). The V end lost 2 bases, the J end lost 4 bases, and 9 bases lay between the germline ends. This CDR3 has 14 residues. Germline CDR1 MDHEN, CDR2 SYDVKM. The CDR3 is CASSLPGLGNTIYF. The CDR3 nucleotides are TGTGCCAGCAGTTTACCAGGGTTAGGAAACACCATATATTTT.